The 31 T cell receptor beta chains below were found in one sample sequenced in a study of shared clonotypes between healthy human individuals. Sequencing used immunoSEQ multiplex PCR; TCRdb keeps in-frame clones, though not all of them. There are over a million clones in the sample; around 76% occur only once, and less than 1.5% lies in the top ten. The sequencing input was memory CD4+ T cells sorted from blood. Regarding subset: CD45RA-negative fraction. These receptor sequences come from a man younger than 35 in good health.

The chain carries TRBV19 and TRBJ1-6; D call uncertain. V was shortened by 7 bases and J by 0 bases, with 16 bases between the two germline ends. The CDR3 has 17 amino acids. Germline assignment: CDR1 LNHDA and CDR2 SQIVND (reference sequence). The CDR3 loop reads CASKSGNPSSYNSPLHF. The CDR3 nucleotides read TGTGCCAGTAAATCCGGGAATCCGAGCTCCTATAATTCACCCCTCCACTTT.

This clone has a single count. The same CDR3 arises from other DNA sequences in this sample as well. The genes are TRBV28 and TRBJ2-7; 8 nucleotides agree with TRBD2. V was pared by 1 base and J by 4 bases, with 3 bases of the junction left unmatched. CDR1 and CDR2 from the germline V gene are MDHEN and SYDVKM. The CDR3 loop spans 14 amino acids. The chain's CDR3 is CASSLSGGRYEQYF. The CDR3 nucleotides are TGTGCCAGCAGTTTATCGGGCGGGAGGTACGAGCAGTACTTC.

This clone was observed at least ten times. The chain's CDR3 is CASSLDGRGGQDEAFF. In DNA form, the CDR3 reads TGTGCCAGCAGCTTAGATGGTAGAGGGGGGCAAGATGAAGCTTTCTTT. The rearrangement uses TRBV7-2 and TRBJ1-1, with a weak D call TRBD1 (6 bases). Germline lookup yields CDR1 SGHTA and CDR2 FQGNSA. The CDR3 is 16 amino acids. The V end was cut by 1 base, the J end by 7 bases, with 19 bases between.

In regard to this clone: This probably arose from a read error, given a far larger clone one base away. The genes are TRBV11-2 and TRBJ2-5, with D perhaps given as TRBD1 or TRBD2 (5 bases each). The J call could be wrong; TRBJ2-7 is a better fit for the DNA end. The CDR3 contains 15 residues. Per germline, CDR1 SGHAT and CDR2 FQNNGV. The CDR3 protein is CASSRTGATEYEQYF. The DNA of the CDR3 is TGTGCCAGCAGCCGCACCGGGGCTACCGAATACGAGCAGTACTTC.

The V call is TRBV18, the J call TRBJ1-4, with D possibly matching TRBD1 (5 bases). CDR3 length: 15 residues. Germline CDR1 and CDR2: KGHSH and LQKENI. Trimming removed 0 bases from V and 8 bases from J, with 13 bases in between. Here the CDR3 DNA reads TGTGCCAGCTCACCACCGACCAGGGTAGAAGAAAAACTGTTTTTT. Its translation is CASSPPTRVEEKLFF.

With respect to this clone: Germline is not matched at one junction end, which may reflect a read error. Written as DNA, the CDR3 is TGTGCTAGCAGCTTGGTCCGGTCCGGGGAGCTGTTTTTT. Encoded protein: CASSLVRSGELFF. J is TRBJ2-2 and V is TRBV7-7; D is ambiguous. The CDR3 totals 13 residues. Germline CDR1 is SSHAT and CDR2 is FNYEAQ (reference sequence).

The chain joins TRBV7-2 to TRBJ2-2; tentatively, D is TRBD1 (6 bases). CDR1 is SGHTA and CDR2 is FQGNSA in the germline V gene. The CDR3 is made up of 15 amino acids. V lost 5 bases and J 2 bases, leaving 12 bases between the germline ends. The CDR3 DNA reads as TGTGCCAGCAGCACCCGACAGGCAAACACCGGGGAGCTGTTTTTT. Protein sequence: CASSTRQANTGELFF.

J is TRBJ2-7 and V is TRBV6-5, with D tentatively TRBD1 (6 bases). The CDR3 is 14 amino acids. The germline gives CDR1 MNHEY, CDR2 SVGAGI. Trimming cost V 4 bases and J 4 bases, with 14 bases left between them. CDR3 sequence reads: CASSSLQGTYEQYF. The CDR3 region has the DNA TGTGCCAGCAGTTCCCTACAAGGGACATACGAGCAGTACTTC.

The chain employs TRBV5-4 and TRBJ1-3; D not resolved. V lost 0 bases and J 1 base, leaving 14 bases between the germline ends. CDR3 length equals 17 residues. The germline CDR1 and CDR2 sequences are SGHNT and YYREEE (reference sequence). CDR3 nucleotide sequence: TGTGCCAGCAGCTTGGCCTCTCCAGGATTATCTGGAAACACCATATATTTT. Translating it yields CASSLASPGLSGNTIYF.

V and J are TRBV5-8 and TRBJ2-2; D may be TRBD1 or TRBD2 (6 bases each). The CDR3 loop spans 16 amino acids. Trimming left V 0 bases short and J 5 bases short, with 14 bases between. Germline loops: CDR1 SGHTS, CDR2 YDEGEE. The CDR3 sequence is CASSLVGGAGTGELFF. The DNA of the CDR3 is TGTGCCAGCAGCTTGGTGGGGGGCGCCGGAACCGGGGAGCTGTTTTTT.

This sequence joins TRBV5-6 and TRBJ1-6, with a tentative D call TRBD1 (5 bases). With 1 base removed from V and 10 bases from J, the gap between germline ends came to 12 bases. The CDR3 loop spans 14 amino acids. The germline V gene encodes CDR1 SGHDT and CDR2 YYEEEE. The CDR3 bases are TGTGCCAGCAGCTTGACAGGTACTGAATCACCCCTCCACTTT. It translates to CASSLTGTESPLHF.

This chain uses TRBV28 with TRBJ2-7, with 8 bases identical to TRBD2. The germline V gene encodes CDR1 MDHEN and CDR2 SYDVKM. CDR3 length: 16 amino acids. V shed 2 bases and J 7 bases; nucleotides not matched to a gene: 13. CDR3 DNA sequence: TGTGCCAGCAGTTTAAGCGGGACTAGACTCTTTCGGGAGCAGTACTTC. Its protein product is CASSLSGTRLFREQYF.

This clone was detected only once. The CDR3 spells CASSRRREPNEKLFF. CDR3 DNA sequence: TGTGCCAGCAGCCGCCGGAGGGAACCTAATGAAAAACTGTTTTTT. The J gene is TRBJ1-4, the V gene TRBV7-2; D remains ambiguous. Germline V CDR1 and CDR2: SGHTA, FQGNSA. The CDR3 has 15 amino acids. V shed 5 bases and J shed 3 bases, with 13 bases lying between them.

V gene TRBV10-2 combines with J gene TRBJ2-3; 7 bases match TRBD2. The V segment lost 0 bases and the J segment 6 bases; nucleotides outside the gene matches: 9. The CDR3 runs to 16 residues. Looked up from germline, CDR1 is WSHSY and CDR2 is SAAADI. The CDR3: CASSESQRGRRDTQYF. CDR3 nucleotides: TGCGCCAGCAGTGAGTCCCAGCGGGGACGTAGGGATACGCAGTATTTT.

The chain has TRBV9 and TRBJ1-1; D is undetermined. Germline values: CDR1 SGDLS, CDR2 YYNGEE. V lost 4 bases to trimming and J lost 10 bases, with 20 bases between them. This CDR3 is 14 amino acids long. Here the CDR3 DNA reads TGTGCCAGCAGCCTACGGGAGAGCAATTGGGGAGCTTTCTTT. It translates to CASSLRESNWGAFF.

The chain carries TRBV7-2 and TRBJ2-5, with 8 bases matching TRBD1. CDR3 length equals 13 residues. V lost 4 bases and J lost 4; bases outside the gene matches: 2. Germline V lookup: CDR1 SGHTA, CDR2 FQGNSA. The CDR3: CASSWDRRETQYF. The CDR3 DNA is TGTGCCAGCAGCTGGGACAGGCGAGAGACCCAGTACTTC. The full variable domain, completed using reference TRBV7-2 and TRBJ2-5, is GAGVSQSPSNKVTEKGKDVELRCDPISGHTALYWYRQSLGQGLEFLIYFQGNSAPDKSGLPSDRFSAERTGGSVSTLTIQRTQQEDSAVYLCASSWDRRETQYFGPGTRLLVL.

The chain carries TRBV11-2 and TRBJ2-7; TRBD1 matches at 8 bases. The CDR3 loop spans 15 amino acids. Germline CDR1 and CDR2: SGHAT and FQNNGV. V trimming: 1 base; J trimming: 1 base; junction bases outside the gene matches: 3. The DNA for the CDR3 is TGTGCCAGCAGCTTAGCGGGGACAGGATCCTACGAGCAGTACTTC. This translates into CASSLAGTGSYEQYF.

This chain links TRBV6-4 with TRBJ2-3; 7 positions agree with TRBD2. Germline CDR1 MRHNA, CDR2 SNTAGT. This CDR3 spans 13 amino acids. The V gene end was trimmed by 4 bases and the J gene end by 4 bases; junction bases not matched to a gene: 2. This CDR3 is CASSVRGADTQYF. Written as DNA, the CDR3 is TGTGCCAGCAGTGTCCGGGGGGCAGATACGCAGTATTTT.

The chain has TRBV5-8 and TRBJ1-5; D is undetermined. With 0 bases removed from V and 4 bases from J, the gap between germline ends came to 5 bases. Germline loops: CDR1 SGHTS, CDR2 YDEGEE. The CDR3 is 13 residues long. CDR3 sequence reads: CASSLVWNQPQHF. DNA of the CDR3: TGTGCCAGCAGCTTGGTCTGGAATCAGCCCCAGCATTTT.

The CDR3: CASILGDNTEAFF. CDR3 in DNA: TGTGCCAGCATCCTCGGTGATAACACTGAAGCTTTCTTT. V usage is TRBV2 and J usage is TRBJ1-1, with no clear D. CDR1 and CDR2 from the germline V gene are SNHLY and FYNNEI. Trimming cost V 7 bases and J 2 bases, with 11 bases left between them. The CDR3 extends over 13 amino acids.

This clone has only a few counts. The genes are TRBV30 and TRBJ2-4; no definite D call. The CDR3 length is 12 residues. V lost 4 bases to trimming and J lost 2 bases, with 6 bases between them. Germline CDR1 reads GTSNPN; CDR2 reads SVGIG (reference sequence). CDR3 DNA sequence: TGTGCCTGGAAAGGGACCAAAAACATTCAGTACTTC. This gives the protein CAWKGTKNIQYF. Full variable domain (rest looked up from reference TRBV30 and TRBJ2-4): SQTIHQWPATLVQPVGSPLSLECTVEGTSNPNLYWYRQAAGRGLQLLFYSVGIGQISSEVPQNLSASRPQDRQFILSSKKLLLSDSGFYLCAWKGTKNIQYFGAGTRLSVL.

J is TRBJ2-1 and V is TRBV7-8, with D perhaps TRBD1 (6 bases). Trimming shortened V by 6 bases and J by 0 bases, and 9 bases separated the two germline ends. CDR1 is SGHVS, CDR2 FQNEAQ, per germline. The CDR3 spans 14 residues. CDR3 region: CASSTGSSYNEQFF. CDR3 nucleotides: TGTGCCAGCAGTACAGGGAGCTCCTACAATGAGCAGTTCTTC.

The rearrangement joins TRBV6-6 to TRBJ1-2; 7 positions agree with TRBD1. CDR1 MNHNY and CDR2 SVGAGI come from the germline V gene (reference sequence). This CDR3 region has 15 residues. Losses at the gene ends were 4 bases for V and 4 bases for J; bases not matched to a gene: 9. CDR3 nucleotide sequence: TGTGCCAGCAGTTCCCCCGGACAGGCGTCCTATGGCTACACCTTC. Its translation is CASSSPGQASYGYTF.

Notes on this clone: Other DNA variants within this sample encode the same CDR3. V is TRBV27 and J is TRBJ2-7; D unclear. V shed 0 bases and J shed 1 base, with 4 bases lying between them. CDR1 and CDR2 (germline): MNHEY, SMNVEV (reference sequence). CDR3 length equals 13 residues. CDR3: CASSLSPSYEQYF. CDR3 DNA: TGTGCCAGCAGTTTATCGCCTTCCTACGAGCAGTACTTC.

The rearrangement links TRBV10-1 to TRBJ2-5, with 11 bases lining up with TRBD2. V trimming: 8 bases; J trimming: 4 bases; junction bases outside the gene matches: 9. The CDR3 totals 15 residues. Germline CDR1 reads WNHNN; CDR2 reads SYGVQD (reference sequence). The CDR3 spells CASPLTSGSGETQYF. CDR3 bases: TGCGCCAGCCCTCTCACTAGCGGGAGTGGAGAGACCCAGTACTTC.

On this clone itself: The same CDR3 arises from other DNA sequences in this sample as well. The rearrangement joins TRBV9 to TRBJ1-6; 7 positions agree with TRBD1. This CDR3 has 15 amino acids. Losses at the gene ends were 0 bases for V and 6 bases for J; bases not matched to a gene: 3. CDR1 and CDR2 (germline): SGDLS, YYNGEE. In nucleotides, the CDR3 is TGTGCCAGCAGCGTAGGCGGGACAGCTAATTCACCCCTCCACTTT. It is translated as CASSVGGTANSPLHF.

The chain has TRBV7-9 and TRBJ1-3; 7 bases line up with TRBD1. The length of the CDR3 is 17 residues. The V gene end was trimmed by 3 bases and the J gene end by 0 bases; junction bases not matched to a gene: 8. The germline V gene encodes CDR1 SEHNR and CDR2 FQNEAQ (reference sequence). In DNA form, the CDR3 reads TGTGCCAGCAGCTTGGGTACAGGGGACTACTCTGGAAACACCATATATTTT. It is translated as CASSLGTGDYSGNTIYF.

The chain employs TRBV6-1 and TRBJ2-5; a possible D gene is TRBD1 (9 bases). V was clipped by 7 bases and J by 3 bases, with 18 bases between them. The CDR3 contains 15 residues. Germline loops: CDR1 MNHNS, CDR2 SASEGT. CDR3 loop: CASMRGDRAKETQYF. In nucleotides, the CDR3 is TGTGCCAGCATGCGGGGGGACAGGGCTAAAGAGACCCAGTACTTC.

The rearrangement uses TRBV10-3 and TRBJ2-1, with D possibly matching TRBD2 (5 bases). Trimming stripped 6 bases from V and 0 bases from J, with 6 bases between. The germline CDR1 and CDR2 sequences are ENHRY and SYGVKD. CDR3 length: 13 residues. The CDR3 here is CAIRGSSYNEQFF. CDR3 nucleotide sequence: TGTGCCATCAGGGGGAGCTCCTACAATGAGCAGTTCTTC.

This chain links TRBV9 with TRBJ2-1, with no clear D. The CDR3 runs to 15 residues. V was shortened by 0 bases and J by 2 bases, with 9 bases between the two germline ends. Germline lookup yields CDR1 SGDLS and CDR2 YYNGEE. In DNA form, the CDR3 reads TGTGCCAGCAGCGTAGGGGGTATCCCCTACAATGAGCAGTTCTTC. Translation gives CASSVGGIPYNEQFF.

This chain links TRBV21-1 with TRBJ2-1; the D call in the table, TRBD2, was not verified against the DNA. TRBV21-1 represents a pseudogene. This CDR3 spans 13 amino acids. This CDR3 reads CASSQNLGGEQFF. CDR3 bases: TGTGCCAGCAGCCAAAACCTGGGGGGTGAGCAGTTCTTC.